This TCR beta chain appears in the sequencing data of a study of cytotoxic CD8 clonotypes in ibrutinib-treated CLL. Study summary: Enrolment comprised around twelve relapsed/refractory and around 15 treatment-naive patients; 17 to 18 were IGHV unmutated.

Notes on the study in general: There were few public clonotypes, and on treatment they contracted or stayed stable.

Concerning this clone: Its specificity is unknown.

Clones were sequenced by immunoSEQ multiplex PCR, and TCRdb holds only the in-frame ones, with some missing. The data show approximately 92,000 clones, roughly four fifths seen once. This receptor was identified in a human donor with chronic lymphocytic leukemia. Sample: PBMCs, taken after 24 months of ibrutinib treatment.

The CDR3 here is CASVRDEAFF. CDR3 nucleotides: TGTGCCAGCGTCCGGGACGAAGCTTTCTTT. V usage is TRBV6-1 and J usage is TRBJ1-1; D is perhaps TRBD1 (5 bases). Germline V gives CDR1 MNHNS, CDR2 SASEGT. The CDR3 spans 10 residues. Trimming took off 8 bases at V and 8 bases at J, with 9 bases between the two ends.